These 26 T cell receptor beta chains originate from one sample sequenced in a study of cytomegalovirus exposure and HLA in healthy donors. Some clones are missing from TCRdb's copy, which holds only in-frame ones; the method was immunoSEQ multiplex PCR. The sample consists of fewer than 400,000 clones, 70% to 90% of them appearing once. The source material was PBMCs. These receptors came from a man in his thirties or forties in good health and CMV-seronegative.

The chain carries TRBV4-2 and TRBJ2-7, with 8 bases matching TRBD1. The CDR3 is 18 amino acids. The V segment lost 3 bases and the J segment 0 bases; nucleotides outside the gene matches: 13. From germline, CDR1 is LGHNA and CDR2 YNFKEQ. Written as DNA, the CDR3 is TGTGCCAGCAGCCACCCACGCTCGGGACAGGACTACTCCTACGAGCAGTACTTC. Protein sequence: CASSHPRSGQDYSYEQYF.

DNA for the CDR3: TGTGCCAGCAGCTCCGGACTTACCACAGATACGCAGTATTTT. Its protein product is CASSSGLTTDTQYF. The rearrangement links TRBV6-5 to TRBJ2-3, with a possible D match to TRBD2 (5 bases). Trimming removed 6 bases at V and 2 bases at J, with 12 bases between. CDR1 is MNHEY, CDR2 SVGAGI, per germline. The CDR3 is made up of 14 amino acids.

This chain uses TRBV29-1 with TRBJ1-1, with TRBD1 identical over 7 bases. V lost 4 bases, J lost 10 bases, and 9 bases stayed unmatched. Germline values: CDR1 SQVTM, CDR2 ANQGSEA. There are 12 residues in the CDR3. CDR3 region: CSVAGDRITAFF. CDR3 sequence (DNA): TGCAGCGTTGCCGGGGACAGAATTACAGCTTTCTTT. Full variable domain (outside the CDR3, taken from reference TRBV29-1 and TRBJ1-1): SAVISQKPSRDICQRGTSLTIQCQVDSQVTMMFWYRQQPGQSLTLIATANQGSEATYESGFVIDKFPISRPNLTFSTLTVSNMSPEDSSIYLCSVAGDRITAFFGQGTRLTVV.

The chain combines TRBV4-3 with TRBJ2-3; D possibly corresponds to TRBD2 (6 bases). V lost 1 base and J lost 3, with 14 bases in between. This CDR3 contains 16 residues. Germline loops: CDR1 LGHNA, CDR2 YSLEER. The CDR3 region is CASSQGDWKITDTQYF. The DNA for the CDR3 is TGCGCCAGCAGCCAAGGGGACTGGAAGATAACAGATACGCAGTATTTT.

The gene calls are TRBV6-1 and TRBJ2-7; the match to TRBD2 covers 9 bases. The V gene's germline CDR1 is MNHNS and CDR2 SASEGT. The CDR3 consists of 15 residues. J gave up 4 bases and V 2 bases, and 6 bases lay outside the gene matches. The DNA of the CDR3 is TGTGCCAGCAGTGAAATACCTAGCGGGGTATACGAGCAGTACTTC. Amino acid sequence: CASSEIPSGVYEQYF.

V gene TRBV7-2 combines with J gene TRBJ2-7; D is possibly TRBD2 (5 bases). V was pared by 4 bases and J by 1 base, with 8 bases between. The germline gives CDR1 SGHTA, CDR2 FQGNSA. The CDR3 is 13 amino acids. The DNA for the CDR3 is TGTGCCAGCAGCTCGGACTTATCCTACGAGCAGTACTTC. Amino acids: CASSSDLSYEQYF. The variable domain in full, with the rest retrieved from reference TRBV7-2 and TRBJ2-7, is GAGVSQSPSNKVTEKGKDVELRCDPISGHTALYWYRQSLGQGLEFLIYFQGNSAPDKSGLPSDRFSAERTGGSVSTLTIQRTQQEDSAVYLCASSSDLSYEQYFGPGTRLTVT.

Concerning this clone itself: Other DNA sequences in this sample translate to the same CDR3. The chain recombines TRBV18 with TRBJ2-7; weak D call: TRBD1 (6 bases). The CDR3 extends over 14 amino acids. Germline values: CDR1 KGHSH, CDR2 LQKENI. V lost 3 bases and J lost 2, with 11 bases in between. CDR3 amino acids: CASSPDRLTYEQYF. The DNA of the CDR3 is TGTGCCAGCTCACCGGACAGACTCACCTACGAGCAGTACTTC.

This clone is a singleton in its sample. The chain combines TRBV7-9 with TRBJ2-5; D is possibly TRBD2 (6 bases). This CDR3 contains 15 residues. V lost 4 bases, J lost 2 bases, and 14 bases lay in between. Germline V gene data show CDR1 as SEHNR and CDR2 as FQNEAQ (reference sequence). The chain's CDR3 is CASSWRGDLQETQYF. In DNA form, the CDR3 reads TGTGCCAGCAGCTGGAGGGGTGACCTTCAAGAGACCCAGTACTTC.

The rearrangement joins TRBV29-1 to TRBJ2-1; maybe TRBD1 (5 bases). The germline V gene has CDR1 SQVTM and CDR2 ANQGSEA. This CDR3 is 14 amino acids long. The V gene lost 6 bases and the J gene lost 0 bases, with 12 bases spanning the gap. CDR3 DNA: TGCAGCGTCGTCAGGGTGGGCTCCTACAATGAGCAGTTCTTC. This gives the protein CSVVRVGSYNEQFF.

The chain uses TRBV19 and TRBJ1-2, with D maybe TRBD1 (5 bases). With 7 bases removed from V and 4 bases from J, the gap between germline ends came to 10 bases. The germline gives CDR1 LNHDA, CDR2 SQIVND (reference sequence). The CDR3 length is 12 residues. CDR3 protein: CASTWGLYGYTF. The CDR3 DNA follows: TGTGCCAGTACCTGGGGACTCTATGGCTACACCTTC. Complete variable domain (other parts from reference TRBV19 and TRBJ1-2): DGGITQSPKYLFRKEGQNVTLSCEQNLNHDAMYWYRQDPGQGLRLIYYSQIVNDFQKGDIAEGYSVSREKKESFPLTVTSAQKNPTAFYLCASTWGLYGYTFGSGTRLTVV.

The gene calls are TRBV11-2 and TRBJ1-2; a possible D gene is TRBD1 (6 bases). Per the germline V gene, CDR1 is SGHAT and CDR2 is FQNNGV. This CDR3 contains 13 residues. Trimming shortened V by 4 bases and J by 4 bases, and 10 bases separated the two germline ends. Here the CDR3 reads CASSSTGTYGYTF. The CDR3 nucleotides are TGTGCCAGCAGCTCCACAGGGACCTATGGCTACACCTTC.

This sequence joins TRBV2 and TRBJ2-7; 8 bases align to TRBD2. The CDR3 loop spans 13 amino acids. CDR1 and CDR2 from the germline V gene are SNHLY and FYNNEI. V shed 7 bases and J 3 bases; nucleotides not matched to a gene: 5. The CDR3 region is CASMTTSGYEQYF. DNA of the CDR3: TGTGCCAGCATGACCACTAGCGGCTACGAGCAGTACTTC.

V and J are TRBV5-4 and TRBJ1-5, with D unclear. Trimming cost V 4 bases and J 7 bases, with 12 bases left between them. CDR3 length equals 13 residues. Germline CDR1 is SGHNT and CDR2 is YYREEE (reference sequence). The CDR3 nucleotides read TGTGCCAGCAGCCCCTCGGTCGGGCAGCCCCAGCATTTT. Protein: CASSPSVGQPQHF.

The chain joins TRBV11-3 to TRBJ1-5, with 7 positions matching TRBD1. The germline gives CDR1 SGHNT, CDR2 YENEEA. The junction had 16 bases not matched to a gene; V was cut back by 1 base and J by 4 bases. This CDR3 has 19 residues. Here the CDR3 reads CASSLGRGRPVGGNQPQHF. In DNA form, the CDR3 reads TGTGCCAGCAGCTTAGGAAGGGGGCGACCGGTCGGGGGAAATCAGCCCCAGCATTTT.

The chain couples TRBV6-5 to TRBJ1-5, with D maybe TRBD1 (5 bases). The CDR3 totals 14 residues. Germline V CDR1 and CDR2: MNHEY, SVGAGI. V lost 2 bases to trimming and J lost 4 bases, with 9 bases between them. The CDR3 spells CASSYAGGNQPQHF. CDR3 nucleotide sequence: TGTGCCAGCAGTTACGCGGGGGGGAATCAGCCCCAGCATTTT.

This clone turned up a few times. The chain carries TRBV2 and TRBJ2-2, with D maybe TRBD2 (5 bases). With 4 bases removed from V and 7 bases from J, the gap between germline ends came to 10 bases. The germline gives CDR1 SNHLY, CDR2 FYNNEI. CDR3 length equals 13 residues. The CDR3 reads CASSGRQDGELFF. The CDR3 bases are TGTGCCAGCAGTGGGAGGCAGGACGGGGAGCTGTTTTTT.

DNA for the CDR3: TGTGCCAGCAGTTACTCCGGCCCGGGGGGCTCCTACGAGCAGTACTTC. Protein: CASSYSGPGGSYEQYF. The V gene is TRBV6-5, the J gene TRBJ2-7, with 7 bases fitting TRBD2. The CDR3 extends over 16 amino acids. After removal of 0 bases from V and 0 bases from J, the junction contained 5 bases not matched to a gene. Per the germline V gene, CDR1 is MNHEY and CDR2 is SVGAGI.

The chain is built from TRBV2 and TRBJ2-1, with D hard to call. The CDR3 covers 11 residues. The V end was cut by 5 bases, the J end by 4 bases, with 3 bases between. CDR1 and CDR2 (germline): SNHLY, FYNNEI. The CDR3: CASSLYNEQFF. The CDR3 DNA reads as TGTGCCAGCAGTCTATACAATGAGCAGTTCTTC. Drawing the rest from reference TRBV2 and TRBJ2-1, the complete variable domain is EPEVTQTPSHQVTQMGQEVILRCVPISNHLYFYWYRQILGQKVEFLVSFYNNEISEKSEIFDDQFSVERPDGSNFTLKIRSTKLEDSAMYFCASSLYNEQFFGPGTRLTVL.

This clone appeared a few times. The chain combines TRBV9 with TRBJ2-1, with D possibly TRBD2 on 5 matching bases. The CDR3 is 18 residues long. Deletions cut 4 bases from V and 8 bases from J, with 28 bases between. Germline V gene lookup returns CDR1 SGDLS and CDR2 YYNGEE. CDR3 DNA: TGTGCCAGCAGCCCCAGAAGCCTATTGACTACCACTGTGGATGAGCAGTTCTTC. Translated, it gives CASSPRSLLTTTVDEQFF.

Comment on this clone: At one of its ends the junction is not consistent with the germline gene, which may arise from a read error. This sample includes further DNA sequences coding for the same CDR3. The chain employs TRBV6-1 and TRBJ1-4, with D unresolved. The CDR3 is 16 amino acids. The germline V gene encodes CDR1 MNHNS and CDR2 SASEGT. CDR3 in amino acids: CASSEVDFATNEKLFF. The CDR3 bases are TGTGCCAGCAGCGAAGTGGACTTTGCAACTAATGAAAAACTGTTTTTT.

V gene TRBV11-2 combines with J gene TRBJ2-7; 7 bases match TRBD1. Germline V gene sequence: CDR1 SGHAT, CDR2 FQNNGV. J gave up 4 bases and V 5 bases, and 17 bases lay outside the gene matches. The CDR3 totals 17 residues. The CDR3 reads CASSKLWEQGRRYEQYF. DNA for the CDR3: TGTGCCAGCAGCAAACTTTGGGAACAGGGGCGCAGATACGAGCAGTACTTC.

CDR3 DNA: TGCGCCAGCAGCTTGCTACTAGCGGGGGGGCCAGAGACCCAGTACTTC. Its translation is CASSLLLAGGPETQYF. The chain links TRBV5-1 to TRBJ2-5, with 13 bases lining up with TRBD2. V gave up 1 base and J gave up 4 bases; unmatched junction bases: 4. Germline lookup yields CDR1 SGHRS and CDR2 YFSETQ. This CDR3 has 16 amino acids.

This chain links TRBV12-5 with TRBJ1-2; 11 bases fit TRBD1. V was clipped by 0 bases and J by 8 bases; unmatched bases: 8. Per the germline V gene, CDR1 is LGHNT and CDR2 is FRNRAP. CDR3 size: 16 residues. Written as DNA, the CDR3 is TGTGCTAGTGGTTTGGTAACCGGACAGGGGGCGGGAGGCTACACCTTC. It specifies CASGLVTGQGAGGYTF.

This chain links TRBV6-6 with TRBJ1-2; 8 positions match TRBD1. J gave up 5 bases and V 6 bases, and 5 bases lay outside the gene matches. The germline V gene has CDR1 MNHNY and CDR2 SVGAGI (reference sequence). The CDR3 length is 13 residues. CDR3 coding DNA: TGTGCCAGCAGCCCCGACAGGGGTTATGGCTACACCTTC. This sequence encodes CASSPDRGYGYTF.

This sequence joins TRBV6-1 and TRBJ2-1; D is ambiguous. This CDR3 is built from 13 residues. Trimming cost V 6 bases and J 3 bases, with 9 bases left between them. Germline CDR1 and CDR2: MNHNS and SASEGT. The CDR3 loop reads CASSRTVYNEQFF. The CDR3 region has the DNA TGTGCCAGCAGCCGCACGGTCTACAATGAGCAGTTCTTC.

The chain uses TRBV7-9 and TRBJ1-4; 8 bases are shared with TRBD1. The length of the CDR3 is 13 residues. The V and J ends lost 5 bases and 6 bases, in that order; junction bases with no gene match: 2. Germline V gives CDR1 SEHNR, CDR2 FQNEAQ (reference sequence). In nucleotides, the CDR3 is TGTGCCAGCAGCGGGACAGGAGATGAAAAACTGTTTTTT. This encodes CASSGTGDEKLFF. The full variable domain, its missing parts supplied by reference TRBV7-9 and TRBJ1-4, is DTGVSQNPRHKITKRGQNVTFRCDPISEHNRLYWYRQTLGQGPEFLTYFQNEAQLEKSRLLSDRFSAERPKGSFSTLEIQRTEQGDSAMYLCASSGTGDEKLFFGSGTQLSVL.